The T cell receptor beta chain described here comes from a study of T-cell memory formation after mild COVID-19. Trimming cost V 1 base and J 4 bases; bases outside gene matches: 5. Germline-derived CDR1 and CDR2 are SQVTM and ANQGSEA. The CDR3 loop spans 14 amino acids. This clonotype has only a few counts. TCRdb reprocessed the 5' RACE reads via MiXCR and lists one record per CDR3 protein. The sample has 540,000 or so distinct CDR3 sequences, around 20% seen once. This chain joins TRBV29-1 and TRBJ2-7, with TRBD2 matching over 9 bases. The specimen sequenced was PBMCs or a T cell subset sorted from them (not recorded which). The sequence derives from an adult woman who had mild COVID-19 (a few samples of this study predate the infection). Cell type and time point are not known. CDR3: CSVEVSSGAYEQYF. The CDR3 DNA reads TGCAGCGTTGAAGTGTCTAGCGGGGCTTACGAGCAGTACTTC.